This entry is about one TCR beta chain. The CDR3 consists of 15 residues. CDR1 SGDLS and CDR2 YYNGEE come from the germline V gene. The ends lost 0 bases at V and 10 bases at J; junction bases unmatched: 7. This specimen comes from a study of T cell responses to AZD1222 COVID-19 vaccine. The protocol was immunoSEQ multiplex PCR, while the TCRdb copy is restricted to in-frame clones and leaves out a portion. Of around 120,000 clones listed, approximately 90% were seen once; the top ten hold roughly 8.9%. The material was peripheral blood, obtained on day 0 of AZD1222 vaccination. This TCR was recovered from an adult in good health. The chain links TRBV9 to TRBJ1-6; 7 bases match TRBD1. The chain's CDR3 is CASSVEGAPSSPLHF. As DNA, the CDR3 is TGTGCCAGCAGCGTAGAGGGGGCTCCGAGCTCACCCCTCCACTTT.